Sequencing of this T cell receptor (beta chain) was carried out in a study of control samples from healthy donors and cancer patients. The V and J ends lost 1 base and 6 bases respectively, with 7 bases between them. CDR3 length equals 13 residues. The germline V gene encodes CDR1 SGHNT and CDR2 YYREEE (reference sequence). The repertoire was sequenced with immunoSEQ multiplex PCR; TCRdb's copy has only in-frame clones and lacks some. The repertoire holds over 85,000 clones, more than 85% seen once, with 1.5% in the top ten. Material: blood. The chain couples TRBV5-4 to TRBJ1-4; no definite D call. This receptor was taken from a woman aged 30 to 39 in good health. The CDR3 protein is CASSLSKDEKLFF. The DNA for the CDR3 is TGTGCCAGCAGCTTGAGTAAGGATGAAAAACTGTTTTTT.